This T cell receptor (beta chain) was obtained from a study of blood T cell repertoires in COVID-19. Study-wide context: Samples representing acute and convalescent COVID-19 were sourced from the United States, Italy and Spain. PBMCs, B-cell-depleted T cells, or T cells were the source of the cDNA or gDNA that made up the material.

Original handling: The authors estimated nucleated cell counts from reference gene primer amplification. Data came from immunoSEQ multiplex PCR; TCRdb stores just in-frame clones and leaves some out. That table supplies the V and J calls and clone size; D and trimming were determined from the DNA. Of about 87,000 clones listed, roughly 80% are singletons. Germline V gives CDR1 MNHNS, CDR2 SASEGT. This CDR3 contains 16 residues. Trimming took off 2 bases at V and 2 bases at J, with 15 bases between the two ends. The sample comprised peripheral blood. This clonotype originated in a woman between 50 and 59 years old with acute or convalescent COVID-19. The V call is TRBV6-1, the J call TRBJ2-5; the D gene is possibly TRBD2 (7 bases). The CDR3 nucleotides are TGTGCCAGCAGTGAAATCTGGAGGGGGGGACAAGAGACCCAGTACTTC. Protein: CASSEIWRGGQETQYF.